A single sample is the source of the 19 T cell receptor beta chains below, sequenced in a study of cytomegalovirus exposure and HLA in healthy donors. Amplification used 60 Vbeta primers and 13 Jbeta primers. Repertoires were generated with immunoSEQ multiplex PCR, while TCRdb's copy carries only in-frame clones and drops some. The data hold roughly 90,000 clones, with roughly 80% observed a single time. The material sequenced was PBMCs. These receptors all come from a woman aged 40 to 50 in good health and CMV-seropositive.

The chain carries TRBV29-1 and TRBJ2-2; maybe TRBD1 (5 bases). CDR3 length: 15 amino acids. V was trimmed by 1 base and J by 7 bases, leaving 16 bases between them. Germline V CDR1 and CDR2: SQVTM, ANQGSEA. CDR3 amino acids: CSVEGGRVGYGELFF. The CDR3 DNA reads TGCAGCGTTGAAGGAGGCAGGGTCGGCTACGGGGAGCTGTTTTTT.

The chain is built from TRBV5-5 and TRBJ2-7; 9 positions agree with TRBD1. The CDR3 consists of 15 residues. Germline lookup yields CDR1 SGHKS and CDR2 YYEKEE (reference sequence). V was pared by 4 bases and J by 5 bases, with 10 bases of the junction left unmatched. CDR3 in amino acids: CASSRNRGPGHEQYF. The CDR3 bases are TGTGCCAGCAGCAGGAACAGGGGGCCTGGCCACGAGCAGTACTTC. The full variable domain, completed using reference TRBV5-5 and TRBJ2-7, is DAGVTQSPTHLIKTRGQQVTLRCSPISGHKSVSWYQQVLGQGPQFIFQYYEKEERGRGNFPDRFSARQFPNYSSELNVNALLLGDSALYLCASSRNRGPGHEQYFGPGTRLTVT.

The chain carries TRBV5-1 and TRBJ2-7; 7 nucleotides match TRBD2. Per the germline V gene, CDR1 is SGHRS and CDR2 is YFSETQ. V trimming: 0 bases; J trimming: 4 bases; junction bases outside the gene matches: 7. The CDR3 contains 15 residues. Here the CDR3 reads CASSLEASGRYEQYF. The CDR3 DNA follows: TGCGCCAGCAGCTTGGAGGCTAGCGGAAGGTACGAGCAGTACTTC.

The chain carries TRBV28 and TRBJ1-2; 8 bases are shared with TRBD1. V shed 10 bases and J 8 bases; nucleotides not matched to a gene: 6. Germline V CDR1 and CDR2: MDHEN, SYDVKM. The CDR3 spans 11 residues. The CDR3 here is CAIGQGWGYTF. The CDR3 bases are TGTGCCATCGGACAGGGCTGGGGCTACACCTTC.

The V and J genes are TRBV19 and TRBJ1-5, with TRBD1 matching 7 bases. The CDR3 totals 16 residues. Germline trimming cut 4 bases from V and 2 bases from J; bases unmatched to any gene: 8. Germline loops: CDR1 LNHDA, CDR2 SQIVND (reference sequence). CDR3 amino acids: CASSSLGGKGNQPQHF. DNA of the CDR3: TGTGCCAGTAGTAGCTTAGGGGGCAAAGGCAATCAGCCCCAGCATTTT.

CDR3: CASSVDTRGETQYF. CDR3 DNA: TGTGCCAGCAGCGTCGACACGCGGGGAGAGACCCAGTACTTC. This chain uses TRBV11-1 with TRBJ2-5; D is possibly TRBD2 (6 bases). The CDR3 extends over 14 amino acids. CDR1 is SGHAT and CDR2 is FQDESV in the germline V gene (reference sequence). The ends were cut back, 5 bases at V and 4 bases at J, with 14 bases in the middle.

The V call is TRBV6-1, the J call TRBJ1-3, with unresolved D. Germline V gene lookup returns CDR1 MNHNS and CDR2 SASEGT. V lost 6 bases to trimming and J lost 4 bases, with 10 bases between them. CDR3 length: 13 amino acids. As DNA, the CDR3 is TGTGCCAGCAGGACTGCCGGCGGAAACACCATATATTTT. Amino acid sequence: CASRTAGGNTIYF.

As concerns this clone: The junction differs from germline at one of its ends, possibly a read error. The chain carries TRBV7-2 and TRBJ2-1; 13 bases align to TRBD2. This CDR3 spans 13 amino acids. Germline loops: CDR1 SGHTA, CDR2 FQGNSA. This chain's CDR3 is CASSSRTSGSFVF. CDR3 bases: TGTGCCAGCAGCTCCCGGACTAGCGGGAGTTTTGTCTTC.

The V gene is TRBV7-2, the J gene TRBJ1-3, with D possibly TRBD1 on 6 matching bases. There are 14 residues in the CDR3. With 1 base removed from V and 3 bases from J, the gap between germline ends came to 7 bases. Germline V gene lookup returns CDR1 SGHTA and CDR2 FQGNSA. Here the CDR3 reads CASSLEQGGNTIYF. The CDR3 DNA follows: TGTGCCAGCAGCTTAGAACAGGGTGGAAACACCATATATTTT.

J is TRBJ1-2 and V is TRBV6-5, with D unclear. Germline V gives CDR1 MNHEY, CDR2 SVGAGI. V lost 6 bases, J lost 10 bases, and 12 bases lay in between. This CDR3 spans 11 amino acids. This CDR3 is CASRYGTFYTF. The CDR3 DNA follows: TGTGCCAGCAGGTACGGCACGTTCTACACCTTC.

The chain couples TRBV7-3 to TRBJ1-4, with D maybe TRBD1 (5 bases). The V end lost 5 bases, the J end lost 5 bases, and 9 bases lay between the germline ends. This CDR3 contains 13 residues. Germline V gene sequence: CDR1 SGHTA, CDR2 FQGTGA. CDR3 in amino acids: CASSAGGNEKLFF. CDR3 DNA: TGTGCCAGCAGCGCCGGGGGGAATGAAAAACTGTTTTTT.

This clone was recorded once. V gene TRBV6-5 combines with J gene TRBJ2-1, with 10 bases identical to TRBD2. CDR1 and CDR2 (germline): MNHEY, SVGAGI. V trimming: 2 bases; J trimming: 4 bases; junction bases outside the gene matches: 2. This CDR3 comprises 15 residues. The CDR3 nucleotides are TGTGCCAGCAGTTACCTAGCGGGAGAGTACAATGAGCAGTTCTTC. Its protein product is CASSYLAGEYNEQFF.

The chain has TRBV5-1 and TRBJ1-2, with 12 bases matching TRBD1. The CDR3 totals 14 residues. V shed 4 bases and J 2 bases; nucleotides not matched to a gene: 0. CDR1 is SGHRS, CDR2 YFSETQ, per germline. CDR3 protein: CASSGTGGNYGYTF. DNA for the CDR3: TGCGCCAGCAGCGGGACAGGGGGCAACTATGGCTACACCTTC.

The chain is built from TRBV11-3 and TRBJ2-1; 10 positions match TRBD1. This CDR3 comprises 15 residues. Germline CDR1 reads SGHNT; CDR2 reads YENEEA. The V segment lost 5 bases and the J segment 7 bases; nucleotides outside the gene matches: 8. CDR3 sequence reads: CASSPGTGARNEQFF. The CDR3 DNA sequence: TGTGCCAGCAGCCCCGGGACAGGGGCAAGGAATGAGCAGTTCTTC.

The chain employs TRBV2 and TRBJ2-7, with TRBD2 matching 13 bases. Trimming took 5 bases from V and 2 from J; bases not matched to a gene: 6. CDR1 and CDR2 (germline): SNHLY, FYNNEI. The CDR3 contains 16 residues. The DNA for the CDR3 is TGTGCCAGCAGTCGTAGGACTAGCGGGAGAGCCTACGAGCAGTACTTC. Translating gives CASSRRTSGRAYEQYF.

This clone was observed a single time. The chain has TRBV28 and TRBJ1-1; D gene unclear. CDR1 is MDHEN and CDR2 is SYDVKM in the germline V gene. CDR3 size: 15 residues. Trimming shortened V by 2 bases and J by 4 bases, and 14 bases separated the two germline ends. This CDR3 reads CASSLGSQQTTEAFF. The CDR3 DNA reads TGTGCCAGCAGTTTAGGGAGCCAACAGACCACTGAAGCTTTCTTT.

The rearrangement links TRBV28 to TRBJ2-7, with D possibly matching TRBD2 (5 bases). The CDR3 runs to 13 residues. Trimming shortened V by 10 bases and J by 1 base, and 14 bases separated the two germline ends. Germline V CDR1 and CDR2: MDHEN, SYDVKM. The DNA of the CDR3 is TGTGCCACCGAGGACTCTCCTTCCTACGAGCAGTACTTC. It yields the protein CATEDSPSYEQYF.

This clone has only a few counts. The chain joins TRBV27 to TRBJ2-5; D is unresolved. The ends were cut back, 5 bases at V and 1 base at J, with 8 bases in the middle. Germline V gene lookup returns CDR1 MNHEY and CDR2 SMNVEV (reference sequence). This CDR3 has 13 residues. This CDR3 is CASSPLSQETQYF. Here the CDR3 DNA reads TGTGCCAGCAGTCCCCTTTCCCAAGAGACCCAGTACTTC.

A few counts support this clone. The chain carries TRBV7-2 and TRBJ1-2; a weak D match, TRBD1 (5 bases). The CDR3 covers 15 residues. Trimming pared 1 base from V and 4 bases from J, leaving 13 bases between. Germline lookup yields CDR1 SGHTA and CDR2 FQGNSA. The CDR3 DNA follows: TGTGCCAGCAGCTTAGATACCAGGGTCTTCTATGGCTACACCTTC. Translation gives CASSLDTRVFYGYTF.